The clone carrying this T cell receptor beta chain has more than one count but fewer than ten. Its antigen is undetermined. These data are taken from a study of identical twins. Findings of the study overall: Without tracking the same donors, conclusions rested on cross-sectional statistical analysis.

TCRdb analysed the 5' RACE reads with MiXCR anew, one entry per CDR3 protein. The sample lists 550,000 to 700,000 distinct CDR3 sequences, 9.6% occurring once. The CDR3 consists of 13 residues. CDR1 is SGHTA and CDR2 is FQGNSA in the germline V gene. Trimming cost V 2 bases and J 8 bases, with 12 bases left between them. The same data also went into a second study, on yellow fever vaccine responses in identical twins.

This sequence originates from a woman aged 18-30 years in good health. What was sequenced was PBMCs. J is TRBJ1-1 and V is TRBV7-2; D call uncertain. CDR3 sequence: CASSLPQSREAFF. CDR3 sequence (DNA): TGTGCCAGCAGCTTACCCCAGTCCCGGGAAGCTTTCTTT. Filled out from reference TRBV7-2 and TRBJ1-1, the complete variable domain reads GAGVSQSPSNKVTEKGKDVELRCDPISGHTALYWYRQSLGQGLEFLIYFQGNSAPDKSGLPSDRFSAERTGGSVSTLTIQRTQQEDSAVYLCASSLPQSREAFFGQGTRLTVV.